What follows are 30 T cell receptor beta chains derived from one specimen sequenced in a study of OX40 agonist ivuxolimab in advanced cancers. The table came from immunoSEQ multiplex PCR; TCRdb's copy has only in-frame clones and leaves some out. The sample includes 30,000 or so clones, 84% seen only once; the top ten take about 20%. The input for sequencing was CD4+ or CD8+ T cells sorted from blood, taken in a trial of the OX40 agonist ivuxolimab. The receptors derive from an adult with an advanced solid tumor such as melanoma, head and neck, liver or kidney cancer.

The rearrangement uses TRBV6-5 and TRBJ2-2, with D tentatively TRBD1 or TRBD2 (5 bases each). Trimming left V 5 bases short and J 3 bases short, with 10 bases between. CDR3 size: 14 residues. The germline CDR1 and CDR2 sequences are MNHEY and SVGAGI. The CDR3 spells CASSEVGDTGELFF. The CDR3 bases are TGTGCCAGCAGTGAAGTGGGGGACACCGGGGAGCTGTTTTTT.

The chain combines TRBV18 with TRBJ2-1, with TRBD2 matching 7 bases. V lost 6 bases, J lost 0 bases, and 5 bases stayed unmatched. The CDR3 runs to 15 residues. Looked up from germline, CDR1 is KGHSH and CDR2 is LQKENI. The DNA for the CDR3 is TGTGCCAGCTCCATCACGGGAGGCTCCTACAATGAGCAGTTCTTC. As protein: CASSITGGSYNEQFF.

The rearrangement joins TRBV6-1 to TRBJ1-2; D ambiguous. This CDR3 is 13 amino acids long. Per the germline V gene, CDR1 is MNHNS and CDR2 is SASEGT. V shed 6 bases and J shed 4 bases, with 12 bases lying between them. CDR3 sequence (DNA): TGTGCCAGCAGGCGGTCAGAGAGCTATGGCTACACCTTC. Residues: CASRRSESYGYTF.

J is TRBJ1-2 and V is TRBV29-1; no clear D. The CDR3 is made up of 13 amino acids. The V end was cut by 0 bases, the J end by 8 bases, with 13 bases between. CDR1 and CDR2 from the germline V gene are SQVTM and ANQGSEA. The DNA of the CDR3 is TGCAGCGTTGAAGATGGGTCTACCCACGGCTACACCTTC. Protein: CSVEDGSTHGYTF.

In DNA, the CDR3 is TGTGCCAGCAGCCTCAGGGATTGGGGCAATCAGCCCCAGCATTTT. This translates into CASSLRDWGNQPQHF. V and J are TRBV2 and TRBJ1-5, with D possibly matching TRBD1 (5 bases). The V and J ends lost 6 bases and 2 bases respectively, with 14 bases between them. CDR3 length: 15 residues. From germline, CDR1 is SNHLY and CDR2 FYNNEI.

V gene TRBV28 combines with J gene TRBJ2-7, with 10 bases lining up with TRBD1. Germline V lookup: CDR1 MDHEN, CDR2 SYDVKM. The CDR3 loop spans 16 amino acids. With V trimmed by 4 bases and J by 6 bases, 12 bases remained unmatched. The CDR3 here is CASSSIPGQGQGEQYF. The CDR3 nucleotides read TGTGCCAGCAGTTCCATCCCGGGACAGGGGCAGGGCGAGCAGTACTTC.

V and J are TRBV28 and TRBJ2-7; tentative D call: TRBD1 (6 bases). This CDR3 is built from 13 residues. Trimming took 6 bases from V and 3 from J, leaving 12 bases between them. Germline lookup yields CDR1 MDHEN and CDR2 SYDVKM. In DNA, the CDR3 is TGTGCCAGCAGCATGACAGGTATCTACGAGCAGTACTTC. Its translation: CASSMTGIYEQYF.

This clone was picked up one time. V and J are TRBV28 and TRBJ1-6, with D unclear. Trimming shortened V by 3 bases and J by 1 base, and 1 base separated the two germline ends. The CDR3 is made up of 13 amino acids. Germline CDR1 MDHEN, CDR2 SYDVKM. The CDR3 DNA sequence: TGTGCCAGCAGTTTGTCCTATAATTCACCCCTCCACTTT. Its protein is CASSLSYNSPLHF.

This clone occurred once. This chain links TRBV15 with TRBJ2-2; D uncertain. The CDR3 runs to 10 residues. V shed 8 bases and J shed 6 bases, with 4 bases lying between them. Germline V gives CDR1 LNHNV, CDR2 YYDKDF (reference sequence). CDR3 residues: CATPPGELFF. CDR3 nucleotide sequence: TGTGCCACCCCTCCCGGGGAGCTGTTTTTT.

This chain connects TRBV13 to TRBJ2-4; 8 bases agree with TRBD1. This CDR3 contains 16 residues. Unmatched junction bases numbered 7, after V lost 5 bases and J lost 1 base. CDR1 and CDR2 from the germline V gene are PRHDT and FYEKMQ (reference sequence). The CDR3 region has the DNA TGTGCCAGCAGCATTAGACAGGGGTATGCCAAAAACATTCAGTACTTC. Encoded protein: CASSIRQGYAKNIQYF. The full variable domain, rest sourced from reference TRBV13 and TRBJ2-4, is AAGVIQSPRHLIKEKRETATLKCYPIPRHDTVYWYQQGPGQDPQFLISFYEKMQSDKGSIPDRFSAQQFSDYHSELNMSSLELGDSALYFCASSIRQGYAKNIQYFGAGTRLSVL.

The CDR3 sequence is CASSRTSGGLLEQYF. The CDR3 nucleotides read TGTGCCAGCAGCCGGACTAGCGGGGGCCTTCTCGAGCAGTACTTC. The chain joins TRBV7-9 to TRBJ2-7; TRBD2 agrees at 13 bases. The CDR3 has 15 amino acids. Germline V gene data show CDR1 as SEHNR and CDR2 as FQNEAQ (reference sequence). Unmatched junction bases numbered 7, after V lost 5 bases and J lost 6 bases.

V usage is TRBV7-3 and J usage is TRBJ1-5; perhaps TRBD1 as D (6 bases). The CDR3 contains 17 residues. With 4 bases removed from V and 0 bases from J, the gap between germline ends came to 16 bases. Germline V gene data show CDR1 as SGHTA and CDR2 as FQGTGA. The CDR3 nucleotides are TGTGCCAGCAGCTGGCCCGTACAGGGCGGTAGCAATCAGCCCCAGCATTTT. It yields the protein CASSWPVQGGSNQPQHF. Supplemented by reference TRBV7-3 and TRBJ1-5, the full variable domain reads GAGVSQTPSNKVTEKGKYVELRCDPISGHTALYWYRQSLGQGPEFLIYFQGTGAADDSGLPNDRFFAVRPEGSVSTLKIQRTERGDSAVYLCASSWPVQGGSNQPQHFGDGTRLSIL.

The chain carries TRBV7-9 and TRBJ2-1, with TRBD2 matching over 11 bases. V shed 5 bases and J 7 bases; nucleotides not matched to a gene: 4. Germline CDR1 SEHNR, CDR2 FQNEAQ (reference sequence). The CDR3 has 14 residues. In DNA form, the CDR3 reads TGTGCCAGCAGCCCGACTAGCGGGACAAATGAGCAGTTCTTC. It is translated as CASSPTSGTNEQFF.

The V call is TRBV27, the J call TRBJ2-4; D may be TRBD2 (5 bases). The CDR3 is 13 amino acids. Germline loops: CDR1 MNHEY, CDR2 SMNVEV (reference sequence). Trimming took off 5 bases at V and 9 bases at J, with 14 bases between the two ends. The CDR3, as DNA: TGTGCCAGCAGTCATGGGGAGAACGGCATTCAGTACTTC. Translated, it gives CASSHGENGIQYF.

This clone appeared a few times. This sample also contains other DNA sequences that code for the same CDR3. This chain links TRBV28 with TRBJ2-1; D unresolved. CDR1 and CDR2 from the germline V gene are MDHEN and SYDVKM. This CDR3 is 15 amino acids long. Trimming removed 2 bases at V and 1 base at J, with 9 bases between. The DNA for the CDR3 is TGTGCCAGCAGTTTAACATTAGGATCCTACAATGAGCAGTTCTTC. Its protein is CASSLTLGSYNEQFF.

V and J are TRBV2 and TRBJ1-2; a possible D gene is TRBD1 (5 bases). V was clipped by 7 bases and J by 6 bases, with 12 bases between them. The CDR3 contains 12 residues. Germline lookup yields CDR1 SNHLY and CDR2 FYNNEI. CDR3 sequence reads: CASIARGDGYTF. The CDR3 DNA follows: TGTGCCAGCATCGCACGGGGCGATGGCTACACCTTC. Combining the CDR3 with reference TRBV2 and TRBJ1-2 gives the whole variable domain EPEVTQTPSHQVTQMGQEVILRCVPISNHLYFYWYRQILGQKVEFLVSFYNNEISEKSEIFDDQFSVERPDGSNFTLKIRSTKLEDSAMYFCASIARGDGYTFGSGTRLTVV.

The chain joins TRBV7-9 to TRBJ1-1; D not certain. Between the trimmed V and J ends, which lost 5 bases and 4 bases, there was a span of 8 bases. The CDR3 covers 12 residues. Per germline, CDR1 SEHNR and CDR2 FQNEAQ (reference sequence). CDR3 residues: CASSPEITEAFF. Here the CDR3 DNA reads TGTGCCAGCAGCCCCGAGATCACTGAAGCTTTCTTT.

The chain has TRBV4-1 and TRBJ1-5; D not resolved. The CDR3 runs 18 residues. Trimming stripped 1 base from V and 0 bases from J, with 16 bases between. Germline CDR1 and CDR2: MGHRA and YSYEKL. Written as DNA, the CDR3 is TGCGCCAGCAGCCAAGGGTCTATGGCAGAGTATAGCAATCAGCCCCAGCATTTT. Protein product: CASSQGSMAEYSNQPQHF.

This rearrangement joins TRBV21-1 to TRBJ1-6; TRBD1 reflects the table's D call only, with no check against the DNA. TRBV21-1 is labeled a pseudogene. The CDR3 covers 16 residues. The CDR3 DNA reads as TGTGCCAGCAGCAAAAGCCCCCAGGGTTATAATTCACCCCTCCACTTT. It yields the protein CASSKSPQGYNSPLHF.

This clone came up once. V is TRBV5-6 and J is TRBJ2-7; no definite D call. Germline V gene lookup returns CDR1 SGHDT and CDR2 YYEEEE. V dropped 0 bases and J dropped 4 bases, with 2 bases sitting between them. This CDR3 contains 11 residues. This CDR3 reads CASSLAYEQYF. The CDR3 coding sequence is TGTGCCAGCAGCTTGGCATACGAGCAGTACTTC.

This chain links TRBV30 with TRBJ2-3; D is unresolved. The CDR3 is made up of 14 amino acids. Germline CDR1 and CDR2: GTSNPN and SVGIG (reference sequence). The V end was cut by 0 bases, the J end by 1 base, with 8 bases between. The CDR3 region is CAWSVLVGTDTQYF. The CDR3 region has the DNA TGTGCCTGGAGTGTACTTGTTGGCACAGATACGCAGTATTTT.

The chain has TRBV2 and TRBJ1-4; 7 nucleotides match TRBD1. Germline assignment: CDR1 SNHLY and CDR2 FYNNEI. This CDR3 spans 14 amino acids. V dropped 5 bases and J dropped 8; count of bases not matched to a gene: 8. CDR3 sequence reads: CASSLRQGGEKLFF. The CDR3 DNA reads as TGTGCCAGCAGTCTAAGACAGGGAGGGGAAAAACTGTTTTTT.

J is TRBJ1-1 and V is TRBV11-2, with D possibly being TRBD1 (5 bases). This CDR3 is 17 amino acids long. CDR1 is SGHAT, CDR2 FQNNGV, per germline. V shed 0 bases and J shed 2 bases, with 16 bases lying between them. The DNA of the CDR3 is TGTGCCAGCAGCTTAGAATTGGGGGGAGGGGTAAACACTGAAGCTTTCTTT. This sequence encodes CASSLELGGGVNTEAFF.

This chain connects TRBV7-9 to TRBJ1-1, with 9 bases matching TRBD1. This CDR3 region has 14 residues. V lost 5 bases to trimming and J lost 4 bases; unmatched junction nucleotides: 5. Germline V lookup: CDR1 SEHNR, CDR2 FQNEAQ (reference sequence). The CDR3 loop reads CASSPTGGITEAFF. CDR3 in DNA: TGTGCCAGCAGCCCCACAGGGGGCATCACTGAAGCTTTCTTT.

J is TRBJ2-5 and V is TRBV21-1; the DNA was not compared with TRBD2, the D call given in the table. TRBV21-1 is tagged as a pseudogene. The CDR3 contains 17 residues. CDR3 bases: TGTGCCAGCAGCAAGGCACCCGCGGGGGGAACCCAAGAGACCCAGTACTTC. Protein sequence: CASSKAPAGGTQETQYF.

The chain links TRBV28 to TRBJ2-1; 7 bases are a match to TRBD2. V was pared by 5 bases and J by 1 base, with 8 bases of the junction left unmatched. The CDR3 is 16 amino acids. CDR1 MDHEN and CDR2 SYDVKM come from the germline V gene. CDR3 in amino acids: CASSPGTMTSYNEQFF. CDR3 in DNA: TGTGCCAGCAGTCCCGGGACTATGACTTCCTACAATGAGCAGTTCTTC.

This chain links TRBV23-1 with TRBJ2-1; TRBD2 aligns across 10 bases. TRBV23-1 belongs to the ORF category, with a function that is uncertain. With V trimmed by 6 bases and J by 7 bases, 12 bases remained unmatched. The CDR3 is made up of 16 amino acids. The CDR3 DNA reads as TGCGCCAGCAGAAGTATGGGGACTAGCGATGATAATGAGCAGTTCTTC. Protein: CASRSMGTSDDNEQFF.

This clone was picked up one time. The chain is built from TRBV5-4 and TRBJ1-4; TRBD1 matches 10 bases. The V segment lost 4 bases and the J segment 0 bases; nucleotides outside the gene matches: 0. The CDR3 contains 15 residues. Germline-derived CDR1 and CDR2 are SGHNT and YYREEE (reference sequence). The CDR3 protein is CASSGTGATNEKLFF. The CDR3, as DNA: TGTGCCAGCAGCGGGACAGGGGCAACTAATGAAAAACTGTTTTTT.

V and J are TRBV19 and TRBJ2-1; 10 bases agree with TRBD2. The V gene's germline CDR1 is LNHDA and CDR2 SQIVND (reference sequence). This CDR3 is 15 amino acids long. V shed 8 bases and J 2 bases; nucleotides not matched to a gene: 6. Here the CDR3 DNA reads TGTGCCAGTGCCCGAGCGGGAGGGACCTACAATGAGCAGTTCTTC. Its protein product is CASARAGGTYNEQFF.

This clone was picked up a small number of times. Here the CDR3 DNA reads TGCAGTGCTGTACAGGGTTACGAGCAGTACTTC. Translated, it gives CSAVQGYEQYF. The chain carries TRBV20-1 and TRBJ2-7, with D maybe TRBD1 (6 bases). Germline V gene lookup returns CDR1 DFQATT and CDR2 SNEGSKA (reference sequence). V was cut by 5 bases and J by 4 bases, with 9 bases left in between. This CDR3 is built from 11 residues.